Listed here are 22 T cell receptor beta chains from one sample, sequenced in a study of T cell changes during pregnancy in multiple sclerosis. Method: immunoSEQ multiplex PCR; TCRdb's copy keeps in-frame clones and lacks some. The table shows fewer than 25,000 clones, with more than 90% occurring only once. The sample was CD8+ T cells from peripheral blood mononuclear cells, taken in the third trimester of pregnancy. These receptors all stem from a female donor in good health, enrolled as a control in a pregnancy study.

The J gene is TRBJ2-5, the V gene TRBV13; TRBD2 is a possible D gene (6 bases). The germline gives CDR1 PRHDT, CDR2 FYEKMQ (reference sequence). This CDR3 comprises 16 residues. The V gene lost 5 bases and the J gene lost 10 bases, with 26 bases spanning the gap. The CDR3 region is CASSPPGSIVAARQYF. The CDR3 bases are TGTGCCAGCAGCCCTCCGGGTAGCATAGTAGCGGCACGCCAGTACTTC.

The chain has TRBV7-9 and TRBJ1-1; D is perhaps TRBD1 (6 bases). The V end lost 5 bases, the J end lost 2 bases, and 15 bases lay between the germline ends. Germline values: CDR1 SEHNR, CDR2 FQNEAQ (reference sequence). This CDR3 is 15 amino acids long. This chain's CDR3 is CASSGGAGANTEAFF. The CDR3 DNA sequence: TGTGCCAGCAGCGGGGGGGCAGGGGCTAACACTGAAGCTTTCTTT. Together with reference TRBV7-9 and TRBJ1-1, the CDR3 gives the full variable domain: DTGVSQNPRHKITKRGQNVTFRCDPISEHNRLYWYRQTLGQGPEFLTYFQNEAQLEKSRLLSDRFSAERPKGSFSTLEIQRTEQGDSAMYLCASSGGAGANTEAFFGQGTRLTVV.

The V gene is TRBV6-1, the J gene TRBJ2-3, with 14 bases identical to TRBD2. There are 15 residues in the CDR3. The germline gives CDR1 MNHNS, CDR2 SASEGT. Trimming removed 5 bases from V and 3 bases from J; junction bases left unmatched: 1. CDR3 loop: CASSWTSGGTDTQYF. The DNA of the CDR3 is TGTGCCAGCAGTTGGACTAGCGGGGGGACAGATACGCAGTATTTT.

The CDR3 nucleotides are TGTGCCAGCAGCCAGCGGATAAGCACAGATACGCAGTATTTT. This gives the protein CASSQRISTDTQYF. V usage is TRBV7-9 and J usage is TRBJ2-3; a weak D match, TRBD2 (5 bases). The germline V gene has CDR1 SEHNR and CDR2 FQNEAQ (reference sequence). Trimming cost V 5 bases and J 0 bases, with 9 bases left between them. The CDR3 covers 14 residues.

J is TRBJ2-7 and V is TRBV5-1, with 9 bases fitting TRBD2. The germline gives CDR1 SGHRS, CDR2 YFSETQ. The trim removed 5 bases at V and 1 base at J, leaving 7 bases unmatched. This CDR3 is built from 15 residues. The CDR3 reads CASSPWTSASYEQYF. The CDR3 coding sequence is TGCGCCAGCAGTCCTTGGACTAGCGCATCCTACGAGCAGTACTTC.

CDR3 amino acids: CASSFLPGIGYTF. CDR3 nucleotides: TGTGCCAGCAGCTTTCTTCCAGGAATTGGCTACACCTTC. The chain combines TRBV14 with TRBJ1-2, with D uncertain. Trimming removed 5 bases from V and 7 bases from J, with 14 bases in between. The CDR3 has 13 amino acids. From germline, CDR1 is SGHDN and CDR2 FVKESK. The complete variable domain, with remaining parts taken from reference TRBV14 and TRBJ1-2, reads EAGVTQFPSHSVIEKGQTVTLRCDPISGHDNLYWYRRVMGKEIKFLLHFVKESKQDESGMPNNRFLAERTGGTYSTLKVQPAELEDSGVYFCASSFLPGIGYTFGSGTRLTVV.

The chain employs TRBV18 and TRBJ1-3; D is undetermined. Trimming took 3 bases from V and 0 from J, leaving 9 bases between them. Looked up from germline, CDR1 is KGHSH and CDR2 is LQKENI. The CDR3 sequence is 15 residues long. CDR3 amino acids: CASSPPESSGNTIYF. CDR3 coding DNA: TGTGCCAGCTCACCCCCTGAGTCCTCTGGAAACACCATATATTTT. The full variable domain, with the rest looked up from reference TRBV18 and TRBJ1-3, is NAGVMQNPRHLVRRRGQEARLRCSPMKGHSHVYWYRQLPEEGLKFMVYLQKENIIDESGMPKERFSAEFPKEGPSILRIQQVVRGDSAAYFCASSPPESSGNTIYFGEGSWLTVV.

CDR3 sequence: CASSPPSGTPSGNTIYF. CDR3 in DNA: TGTGCCAGCAGCCCGCCTTCGGGGACACCCTCTGGAAACACCATATATTTT. The rearrangement uses TRBV7-9 and TRBJ1-3, with D possibly matching TRBD1 (6 bases). Trimming took off 5 bases at V and 0 bases at J, with 17 bases between the two ends. The CDR3 extends over 17 amino acids. From germline, CDR1 is SEHNR and CDR2 FQNEAQ (reference sequence).

This clone was counted a single time. The chain recombines TRBV27 with TRBJ2-5; 8 bases map to TRBD2. Germline assignment: CDR1 MNHEY and CDR2 SMNVEV (reference sequence). After removal of 2 bases from V and 4 bases from J, the junction contained 6 bases not matched to a gene. The CDR3 contains 15 residues. CDR3 coding DNA: TGTGCCAGCAGTTTACGCGGGGGGCGGGTAGAGACCCAGTACTTC. This gives the protein CASSLRGGRVETQYF.

V is TRBV10-1 and J is TRBJ2-7, with TRBD1 as a possible D gene (6 bases). V shed 6 bases and J shed 5 bases, with 20 bases lying between them. This CDR3 has 15 residues. The germline CDR1 and CDR2 sequences are WNHNN and SYGVQD (reference sequence). DNA of the CDR3: TGCGCCAGCAGCCGCAACGACAGGCCTCGGGACGAGCAGTACTTC. Its translation is CASSRNDRPRDEQYF.

The chain's CDR3 is CASSLTLAVGNNEQFF. In DNA form, the CDR3 reads TGTGCCAGCAGTTTGACTCTAGCGGTTGGTAACAATGAGCAGTTCTTC. This chain uses TRBV27 with TRBJ2-1; 7 bases fit TRBD2. The CDR3 is 16 amino acids. Germline CDR1 is MNHEY and CDR2 is SMNVEV (reference sequence). V gave up 3 bases and J gave up 5 bases; unmatched junction bases: 10.

Comment on this clone: Mismatch with germline at one junction end may stem from a read error. The chain links TRBV5-6 to TRBJ1-4; a possible D gene is TRBD1 (6 bases). The CDR3 spans 13 residues. From germline, CDR1 is SGHDT and CDR2 YYEEEE. CDR3: CASSLAKGERLFF. In DNA, the CDR3 is TGTGCCAGCAGCTTGGCCAAGGGGGAAAGACTGTTTTTT.

This chain links TRBV7-2 with TRBJ2-3; D possibly corresponds to TRBD2 (5 bases). The CDR3 contains 16 residues. Trimming took 1 base from V and 0 from J, leaving 11 bases between them. Per the germline V gene, CDR1 is SGHTA and CDR2 is FQGNSA. CDR3 nucleotides: TGTGCCAGCAGCTTAGGGTTGCGGGTGAGCACAGATACGCAGTATTTT. Its protein is CASSLGLRVSTDTQYF.

The chain is built from TRBV6-4 and TRBJ2-1; 11 bases are a match to TRBD2. The CDR3 consists of 15 residues. The germline gives CDR1 MRHNA, CDR2 SNTAGT. The J segment lost 2 bases and the V segment lost 5 bases, leaving 2 bases of the junction unmatched. CDR3 nucleotide sequence: TGTGCCAGCAGTATGACTAGCGGGACCTACAATGAGCAGTTCTTC. Translating it yields CASSMTSGTYNEQFF.

V gene TRBV7-9 combines with J gene TRBJ2-5; possibly TRBD1 for D (5 bases). V dropped 4 bases and J dropped 3 bases, with 12 bases sitting between them. Germline-derived CDR1 and CDR2 are SEHNR and FQNEAQ (reference sequence). This CDR3 is built from 14 residues. In DNA form, the CDR3 reads TGTGCCAGCAGCTGGCCGACAGCAAAAGAGACCCAGTACTTC. Protein sequence: CASSWPTAKETQYF.

The CDR3 loop is CASRYTGFEQFF. The CDR3 bases are TGTGCCAGCAGATATACAGGGTTCGAGCAGTTCTTC. This sequence joins TRBV7-9 and TRBJ2-1; perhaps TRBD1 as D (6 bases). Germline-derived CDR1 and CDR2 are SEHNR and FQNEAQ (reference sequence). The CDR3 contains 12 residues. V was shortened by 6 bases and J by 10 bases, with 13 bases between the two germline ends.

The V and J genes are TRBV27 and TRBJ2-3, with TRBD2 matching over 12 bases. CDR3 size: 17 residues. V shed 5 bases and J 3 bases; nucleotides not matched to a gene: 9. CDR1 is MNHEY, CDR2 SMNVEV, per germline (reference sequence). The CDR3 reads CASSIQTSGRGTDTQYF. The CDR3 DNA reads as TGTGCCAGCAGTATTCAGACTAGCGGGAGAGGAACAGATACGCAGTATTTT.

The CDR3 nucleotides read TGCAGCGTTGGGGTGACAGGTTCATACAATGAGCAGTTCTTC. Encoded protein: CSVGVTGSYNEQFF. The chain uses TRBV29-1 and TRBJ2-1, with D possibly matching TRBD1 (6 bases). The germline V gene has CDR1 SQVTM and CDR2 ANQGSEA. The CDR3 spans 14 residues. V lost 4 bases and J 4 bases, leaving 14 bases between the germline ends.

The rearrangement links TRBV7-6 to TRBJ2-1; 9 bases agree with TRBD2. This CDR3 has 15 amino acids. CDR1 and CDR2 from the germline V gene are SGHVS and FNYEAQ. The V gene end was trimmed by 5 bases and the J gene end by 8 bases; junction bases not matched to a gene: 10. The CDR3 DNA is TGTGCCAGCAGCCCTAGCGGGATTCCCCCCTATGAGCAGTTCTTC. Its translation: CASSPSGIPPYEQFF.

The chain uses TRBV11-2 and TRBJ2-7; 9 positions match TRBD1. J was trimmed by 4 bases and V by 6 bases; bases with no gene match: 4. The CDR3 is 13 amino acids. The V gene's germline CDR1 is SGHAT and CDR2 FQNNGV. The CDR3 DNA sequence: TGTGCCAGCAGTCCGGGACAGGGATACGAGCAGTACTTC. Translation gives CASSPGQGYEQYF.

The chain is built from TRBV6-1 and TRBJ1-5; 10 bases align to TRBD1. Trimming cost V 7 bases and J 6 bases; bases outside gene matches: 6. Germline V gene data show CDR1 as MNHNS and CDR2 as SASEGT. This CDR3 comprises 14 residues. The CDR3 coding sequence is TGTGCCAGCAAAGGGACAGGGGAGAGTCAGCCCCAGCATTTT. This encodes CASKGTGESQPQHF.

The chain joins TRBV18 to TRBJ2-1, with 14 bases aligning to TRBD2. The CDR3 covers 18 residues. Trimming removed 2 bases from V and 4 bases from J; junction bases left unmatched: 7. Germline CDR1 is KGHSH and CDR2 is LQKENI. The CDR3 DNA reads TGTGCCAGCTCACCAAGATACCGGACTAGCGGGGGGTACAATGAGCAGTTCTTC. This gives the protein CASSPRYRTSGGYNEQFF.